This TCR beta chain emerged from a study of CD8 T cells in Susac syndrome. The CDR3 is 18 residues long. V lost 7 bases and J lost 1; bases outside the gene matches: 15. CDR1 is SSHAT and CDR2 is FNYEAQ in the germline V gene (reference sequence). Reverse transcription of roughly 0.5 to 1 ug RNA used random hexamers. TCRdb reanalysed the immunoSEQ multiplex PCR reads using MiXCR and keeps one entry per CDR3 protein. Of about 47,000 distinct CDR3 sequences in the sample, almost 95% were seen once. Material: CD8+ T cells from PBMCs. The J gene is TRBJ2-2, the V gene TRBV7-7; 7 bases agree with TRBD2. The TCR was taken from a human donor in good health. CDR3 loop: CASTPISGGDVNTGELFF. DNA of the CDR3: TGTGCCAGCACCCCCATATCGGGGGGAGATGTGAACACCGGGGAGCTGTTTTTT.